This TCR beta chain was identified during a study of identical twins. TCRdb re-called the 5' RACE reads with MiXCR, one entry per CDR3 protein. The sample includes some 200,000 distinct CDR3 sequences, around 6.8% seen only once; the top ten take about 1.9%. This clonotype showed up just a few times. The CDR3 totals 14 residues. Trimming left V 5 bases short and J 3 bases short, with 14 bases between. Germline CDR1 reads SGHVS; CDR2 reads FNYEAQ. This sample was shared with a second study, whose subject was yellow fever vaccine responses in identical twins.

The sequence was collected from a woman aged 18-30 years in good health. The V call is TRBV7-6, the J call TRBJ2-7, with D perhaps assigned TRBD1 or TRBD2 (5 bases each). Material for sequencing was memory (CD45RO+) T cells sorted from blood. The DNA for the CDR3 is TGTGCCAGCAGCAAGACCGGGACCAACTACGAGCAGTACTTC. It encodes CASSKTGTNYEQYF.